The 32 T cell receptor beta chains below all came from one sample that was sequenced in a study of blood T cell repertoires in COVID-19. Data came from immunoSEQ multiplex PCR; TCRdb stores just in-frame clones and leaves some out. The sample includes about 120,000 clones, approximately 90% of them seen just once. Source material: peripheral blood. These receptors were obtained from a human donor with active COVID-19. The donor label of this sample is uncertain.

The chain carries TRBV5-1 and TRBJ1-1; 9 nucleotides line up with TRBD1. The CDR3 spans 15 residues. CDR1 is SGHRS, CDR2 YFSETQ, per germline. V lost 3 bases to trimming and J lost 8 bases; unmatched junction nucleotides: 11. CDR3 DNA: TGCGCCAGCAGCTCCGCGGGACAGGGCTCAGCAGAAGCTTTCTTT. Translated, it gives CASSSAGQGSAEAFF. The variable domain in full, completed from reference TRBV5-1 and TRBJ1-1, reads KAGVTQTPRYLIKTRGQQVTLSCSPISGHRSVSWYQQTPGQGLQFLFEYFSETQRNKGNFPGRFSGRQFSNSRSEMNVSTLELGDSALYLCASSSAGQGSAEAFFGQGTRLTVV.

V gene TRBV7-9 combines with J gene TRBJ1-2; D possibly corresponds to TRBD1 (6 bases). This CDR3 has 13 amino acids. Trimming shortened V by 5 bases and J by 4 bases, and 11 bases separated the two germline ends. Germline assignment: CDR1 SEHNR and CDR2 FQNEAQ (reference sequence). In DNA, the CDR3 is TGTGCCAGCAGCCCGGACAGTTCCTATGGCTACACCTTC. It specifies CASSPDSSYGYTF.

This clone was found once. The J gene is TRBJ2-5, the V gene TRBV30; TRBD2 matches 9 bases. The ends lost 1 base at V and 4 bases at J; junction bases unmatched: 1. This CDR3 contains 13 residues. Germline loops: CDR1 GTSNPN, CDR2 SVGIG (reference sequence). CDR3 sequence (DNA): TGTGCCTGGAGTGCAGCGGGGGGAGAGACCCAGTACTTC. Encoded protein: CAWSAAGGETQYF.

This chain uses TRBV19 with TRBJ2-1, with a possible D match to TRBD2 (5 bases). There are 15 residues in the CDR3. The germline V and J ends were trimmed by 3 bases and 2 bases, with 11 bases remaining between them. The V gene's germline CDR1 is LNHDA and CDR2 SQIVND (reference sequence). The DNA for the CDR3 is TGTGCCAGTAGTATCTACGGAGGAGCCTACAATGAGCAGTTCTTC. Translation gives CASSIYGGAYNEQFF. Together with reference TRBV19 and TRBJ2-1, the CDR3 gives the full variable domain: DGGITQSPKYLFRKEGQNVTLSCEQNLNHDAMYWYRQDPGQGLRLIYYSQIVNDFQKGDIAEGYSVSREKKESFPLTVTSAQKNPTAFYLCASSIYGGAYNEQFFGPGTRLTVL.

The chain uses TRBV9 and TRBJ2-1; TRBD2 might be the D (5 bases). The V gene's germline CDR1 is SGDLS and CDR2 YYNGEE. The CDR3 is 16 amino acids. V dropped 3 bases and J dropped 4 bases, with 17 bases sitting between them. The CDR3 nucleotides are TGTGCCAGCAGCGCTATCCTAGGAGGTTTTTACAATGAGCAGTTCTTC. The encoded protein is CASSAILGGFYNEQFF.

The chain employs TRBV3-1 (or the pseudogene TRBV3-2) and TRBJ2-2; D is undetermined. Trimming removed 8 bases from V and 6 bases from J, with 7 bases in between. The germline V gene encodes CDR1 LGHDT and CDR2 YNNKEL (reference sequence). The CDR3 is made up of 11 amino acids. DNA of the CDR3: TGTGCCAGCGTCTTCCCCGGGGAGCTGTTTTTT. Its protein product is CASVFPGELFF.

V and J are TRBV7-2 and TRBJ2-7; 7 positions match TRBD1. Per the germline V gene, CDR1 is SGHTA and CDR2 is FQGNSA. There are 15 residues in the CDR3. The V gene end was trimmed by 5 bases and the J gene end by 7 bases; junction bases not matched to a gene: 14. The CDR3 DNA follows: TGTGCCAGCAGCAGCACCGGGACAGCTTTTCGGGAGCAGTACTTC. Protein: CASSSTGTAFREQYF.

This rearrangement joins TRBV11-2 to TRBJ1-4; tentatively, D is TRBD1 (6 bases). Per germline, CDR1 SGHAT and CDR2 FQNNGV. The CDR3 loop spans 16 amino acids. V lost 5 bases and J lost 8, with 21 bases in between. This CDR3 is CASSHGQFPPDEKLFF. The CDR3 bases are TGTGCCAGCAGCCACGGACAGTTTCCGCCTGACGAAAAACTGTTTTTT.

This clone came up once. The rearrangement links TRBV30 to TRBJ2-3, with TRBD2 identical over 7 bases. Germline V gene lookup returns CDR1 GTSNPN and CDR2 SVGIG (reference sequence). The CDR3 spans 14 residues. After removal of 7 bases from V and 1 base from J, the junction contained 8 bases not matched to a gene. The CDR3 DNA is TGTGCCTTGAAGATCGCGGGGGGCACAGATACGCAGTATTTT. This gives the protein CALKIAGGTDTQYF.

The genes are TRBV29-1 and TRBJ2-3; D unresolved. Trimming pared 4 bases from V and 5 bases from J, leaving 4 bases between. The CDR3 is 10 amino acids. Germline V gives CDR1 SQVTM, CDR2 ANQGSEA. DNA of the CDR3: TGCAGCGTTGGACTAGATACGCAGTATTTT. Residues: CSVGLDTQYF.

The rearrangement links TRBV10-2 to TRBJ2-3; 7 bases are a match to TRBD2. CDR1 and CDR2 (germline): WSHSY, SAAADI. The CDR3 spans 17 residues. The ends lost 5 bases at V and 4 bases at J; junction bases unmatched: 15. The CDR3 is CASSPKGLAGVSDTQYF. Here the CDR3 DNA reads TGCGCCAGCAGTCCCAAGGGGTTGGCGGGGGTTTCAGATACGCAGTATTTT.

The V and J genes are TRBV3-1 (or the pseudogene TRBV3-2) and TRBJ1-4; D remains unclear. The CDR3 runs to 13 residues. V dropped 0 bases and J dropped 11 bases, with 10 bases sitting between them. Germline CDR1 LGHDT, CDR2 YNNKEL (reference sequence). The CDR3 coding sequence is TGTGCCAGCAGCCAAGATTCAGGCTGGAAACTGTTTTTT. It specifies CASSQDSGWKLFF.

The chain combines TRBV14 with TRBJ1-4; 9 bases line up with TRBD1. The germline gives CDR1 SGHDN, CDR2 FVKESK. V gave up 1 base and J gave up 6 bases; unmatched junction bases: 3. The CDR3 sequence is 15 residues long. The CDR3 coding sequence is TGTGCCAGCAGCCAAGTGAGGACAGGGGATGAAAAACTGTTTTTT. Residues: CASSQVRTGDEKLFF.

The chain has TRBV12-3 or TRBV12-4 and TRBJ2-1; tentatively, D is TRBD1 (6 bases). Deletions cut 6 bases from V and 5 bases from J, with 11 bases between. CDR3 size: 13 residues. The DNA for the CDR3 is TGTGCCAGCAGAGTGCAGGGGAACAATGAGCAGTTCTTC. Its protein product is CASRVQGNNEQFF.

The chain's CDR3 is CASSLELAGTDTQYF. The CDR3 coding sequence is TGTGCCAGCAGCTTAGAGCTAGCGGGCACAGATACGCAGTATTTT. V is TRBV7-2 and J is TRBJ2-3; the match to TRBD2 covers 7 bases. J gave up 1 base and V 1 base, and 2 bases lay outside the gene matches. This CDR3 has 15 amino acids. Per germline, CDR1 SGHTA and CDR2 FQGNSA.

The chain is built from TRBV15 and TRBJ1-1, with a weak D call TRBD1 (6 bases). The germline CDR1 and CDR2 sequences are LNHNV and YYDKDF (reference sequence). The CDR3 covers 17 residues. Between the trimmed V and J ends, which lost 3 bases and 2 bases, there was a span of 19 bases. The CDR3 here is CATSRVRGAAFNTEAFF. In nucleotides, the CDR3 is TGTGCCACCAGCAGGGTACGGGGGGCGGCTTTTAACACTGAAGCTTTCTTT.

The chain carries TRBV7-2 and TRBJ1-2; no clear D. This CDR3 has 15 residues. V dropped 3 bases and J dropped 2 bases, with 13 bases sitting between them. The germline V gene encodes CDR1 SGHTA and CDR2 FQGNSA. CDR3 protein: CASSFRTTTNYGYTF. DNA of the CDR3: TGTGCCAGCAGCTTTCGTACTACAACCAACTATGGCTACACCTTC. Full variable domain (outside the CDR3, taken from reference TRBV7-2 and TRBJ1-2): GAGVSQSPSNKVTEKGKDVELRCDPISGHTALYWYRQSLGQGLEFLIYFQGNSAPDKSGLPSDRFSAERTGGSVSTLTIQRTQQEDSAVYLCASSFRTTTNYGYTFGSGTRLTVV.

CDR3 residues: CASSQDSAGSYGYTF. The CDR3 DNA reads as TGTGCCAGCAGCCAAGATTCCGCAGGCAGCTATGGCTACACCTTC. The chain links TRBV3-1 (or the pseudogene TRBV3-2) to TRBJ1-2; no firm D call. Germline V gene sequence: CDR1 LGHDT, CDR2 YNNKEL (reference sequence). The CDR3 is 15 amino acids. Trimming took 0 bases from V and 4 from J, leaving 12 bases between them.

V is TRBV14 and J is TRBJ2-5, with D possibly TRBD1 on 5 matching bases. Trimming left V 7 bases short and J 7 bases short, with 16 bases between. This CDR3 region has 13 residues. Germline V lookup: CDR1 SGHDN, CDR2 FVKESK. The CDR3 DNA is TGTGCCAGCAACCTAGGGGCAGGCGGGACCCAGTACTTC. This gives the protein CASNLGAGGTQYF.

This sequence joins TRBV30 and TRBJ1-1; possible D gene TRBD1, 6 bases. Germline values: CDR1 GTSNPN, CDR2 SVGIG (reference sequence). V was trimmed by 2 bases and J by 1 base, leaving 8 bases between them. The CDR3 contains 13 residues. For the CDR3, the DNA is TGTGCCTGGAGTACACAGGGGAACACTGAAGCTTTCTTT. This translates into CAWSTQGNTEAFF.

The chain recombines TRBV5-1 with TRBJ2-7; TRBD2 might be the D (5 bases). V was pared by 4 bases and J by 4 bases, with 18 bases between. CDR3 length: 15 amino acids. Germline V gene data show CDR1 as SGHRS and CDR2 as YFSETQ. The CDR3 DNA follows: TGCGCCAGCAGCAAAGGACTCGAACCTGAATACGAGCAGTACTTC. As protein: CASSKGLEPEYEQYF.

This chain links TRBV10-1 with TRBJ2-3, with TRBD2 identical over 11 bases. V lost 0 bases and J lost 1; bases outside the gene matches: 15. CDR1 is WNHNN, CDR2 SYGVQD, per germline (reference sequence). The CDR3 runs to 21 residues. CDR3 DNA: TGCGCCAGCAGTGAGTCGAGGGCTAGCGGGGGGCTCAAACCCCGCACAGATACGCAGTATTTT. This gives the protein CASSESRASGGLKPRTDTQYF.

The chain links TRBV6-5 to TRBJ2-1; 11 bases align to TRBD2. CDR3 length equals 14 residues. V lost 5 bases, J lost 6 bases, and 3 bases stayed unmatched. Germline CDR1 MNHEY, CDR2 SVGAGI. The CDR3 DNA follows: TGTGCCAGCAGTACCGGGACTAGCGGCAATGAGCAGTTCTTC. Translating it yields CASSTGTSGNEQFF.

A few counts support this clone. The chain employs TRBV6-5 and TRBJ2-3; D remains unclear. This CDR3 is 12 amino acids long. V shed 6 bases and J shed 2 bases, with 6 bases lying between them. Germline values: CDR1 MNHEY, CDR2 SVGAGI. The CDR3 nucleotides read TGTGCCAGCAGCCAGAACACAGATACGCAGTATTTT. Its translation: CASSQNTDTQYF.

The V call is TRBV7-9, the J call TRBJ2-5; D might be TRBD1 (8 bases). With 4 bases removed from V and 2 bases from J, the gap between germline ends came to 26 bases. This CDR3 has 19 amino acids. Germline loops: CDR1 SEHNR, CDR2 FQNEAQ (reference sequence). CDR3 residues: CASSSIRTGRGQRQETQYF. CDR3 in DNA: TGTGCCAGCAGCTCAATTAGGACAGGGAGGGGACAGCGGCAAGAGACCCAGTACTTC.

V is TRBV3-1 (or the pseudogene TRBV3-2) and J is TRBJ1-3, with D uncertain. There are 14 residues in the CDR3. The V end was cut by 2 bases, the J end by 2 bases, with 7 bases between. Germline V gives CDR1 LGHDT, CDR2 YNNKEL (reference sequence). CDR3 region: CASSQLGPGNTIYF. The CDR3 bases are TGTGCCAGCAGCCAACTAGGCCCTGGAAACACCATATATTTT.

V is TRBV6-5 and J is TRBJ1-6; tentative D call: TRBD1 (6 bases). CDR1 MNHEY and CDR2 SVGAGI come from the germline V gene. Trimming took off 6 bases at V and 3 bases at J, with 12 bases between the two ends. This CDR3 spans 15 amino acids. Here the CDR3 reads CASSKLDSYNSPLHF. DNA of the CDR3: TGTGCCAGCAGCAAACTGGACAGCTATAATTCACCCCTCCACTTT.

This sequence joins TRBV6-5 and TRBJ1-5; perhaps TRBD1 as D (5 bases). Germline CDR1 MNHEY, CDR2 SVGAGI. With 4 bases removed from V and 2 bases from J, the gap between germline ends came to 15 bases. CDR3 length: 16 residues. The DNA of the CDR3 is TGTGCCAGCAGTTTCCGGAGGGGATGGGGCAATCAGCCCCAGCATTTT. Its protein is CASSFRRGWGNQPQHF.

This clone was seen a single time. This chain links TRBV7-9 with TRBJ2-5; TRBD1 matches at 7 bases. CDR3 length: 16 amino acids. The J segment lost 4 bases and the V segment lost 10 bases, leaving 18 bases of the junction unmatched. Germline loops: CDR1 SEHNR, CDR2 FQNEAQ (reference sequence). CDR3 amino acids: CATTYPDRAVGETQYF. Here the CDR3 DNA reads TGTGCCACCACTTACCCTGACAGGGCGGTCGGAGAGACCCAGTACTTC.

The table lists this clone with a few counts. The chain links TRBV5-1 to TRBJ2-1, with D maybe TRBD2 (6 bases). Germline CDR1 and CDR2: SGHRS and YFSETQ. V lost 2 bases and J 0 bases, leaving 9 bases between the germline ends. This CDR3 region has 15 residues. In nucleotides, the CDR3 is TGCGCCAGCAGCTTTGGGACTGGCTCCTACAATGAGCAGTTCTTC. Protein sequence: CASSFGTGSYNEQFF.

DNA for the CDR3: TGCGCCAGCAGCCGAACCCCGTTGACAGGAGACTACACTGAAGCTTTCTTT. Translated: CASSRTPLTGDYTEAFF. The genes are TRBV5-1 and TRBJ1-1; D may be TRBD1 (6 bases). Trimming stripped 4 bases from V and 3 bases from J, with 22 bases between. The CDR3 has 17 residues. CDR1 SGHRS and CDR2 YFSETQ come from the germline V gene.

V gene TRBV18 combines with J gene TRBJ1-2; TRBD1 matches at 7 bases. The CDR3 extends over 15 amino acids. Per the germline V gene, CDR1 is KGHSH and CDR2 is LQKENI. V lost 5 bases, J lost 6 bases, and 12 bases stayed unmatched. CDR3 in amino acids: CASSFGQDPLNGYTF. CDR3 in DNA: TGTGCCAGCTCATTCGGACAGGACCCTCTGAATGGCTACACCTTC.